This TCR beta chain was recorded in a study of shared clonotypes between healthy human individuals. As for the study in general: Three plates each covered CD4 naive and memory; CD8 naive two, CD8 memory one.

Study-level points and caveats: Only blood underwent sampling, and tissue repertoires likely differ.

The input for sorted-subset replicate PCRs was about 200 ng DNA, 25,000 to 30,000 T cell genomes. Sequencing was performed with immunoSEQ multiplex PCR; in TCRdb, only in-frame clones are kept and a portion is missing. The table includes about 680,000 clones, less than 80% detected once. As to this clone: Its antigen remains unknown.

The TCR originated in a young woman in good health. Sequenced material: memory CD4+ T cells sorted from blood. Described subset: CD45RA-negative fraction.

CDR3 region: CASRSRMNTEAFF. CDR3 nucleotide sequence: TGTGCCAGCCGTTCCAGGATGAACACTGAAGCTTTCTTT. This sequence joins TRBV28 and TRBJ1-1, with D unresolved. CDR1 is MDHEN and CDR2 is SYDVKM in the germline V gene. The V and J ends lost 8 bases and 0 bases respectively, with 10 bases between them. This CDR3 is 13 amino acids long.